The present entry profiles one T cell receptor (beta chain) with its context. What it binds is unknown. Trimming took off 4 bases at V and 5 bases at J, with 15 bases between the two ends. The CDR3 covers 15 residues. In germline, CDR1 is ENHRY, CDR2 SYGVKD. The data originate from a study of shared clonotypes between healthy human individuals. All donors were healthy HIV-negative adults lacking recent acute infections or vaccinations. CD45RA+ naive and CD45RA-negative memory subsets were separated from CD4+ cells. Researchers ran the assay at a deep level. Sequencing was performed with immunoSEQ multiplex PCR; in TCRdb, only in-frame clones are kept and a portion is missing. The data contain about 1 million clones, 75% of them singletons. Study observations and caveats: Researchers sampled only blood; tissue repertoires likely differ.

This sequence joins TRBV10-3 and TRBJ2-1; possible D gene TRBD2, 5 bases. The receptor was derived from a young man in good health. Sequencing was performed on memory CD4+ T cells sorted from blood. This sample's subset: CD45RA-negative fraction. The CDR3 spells CAISVSLASDNEQFF. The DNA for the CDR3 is TGTGCCATCAGTGTTTCTCTAGCCTCTGACAATGAGCAGTTCTTC.